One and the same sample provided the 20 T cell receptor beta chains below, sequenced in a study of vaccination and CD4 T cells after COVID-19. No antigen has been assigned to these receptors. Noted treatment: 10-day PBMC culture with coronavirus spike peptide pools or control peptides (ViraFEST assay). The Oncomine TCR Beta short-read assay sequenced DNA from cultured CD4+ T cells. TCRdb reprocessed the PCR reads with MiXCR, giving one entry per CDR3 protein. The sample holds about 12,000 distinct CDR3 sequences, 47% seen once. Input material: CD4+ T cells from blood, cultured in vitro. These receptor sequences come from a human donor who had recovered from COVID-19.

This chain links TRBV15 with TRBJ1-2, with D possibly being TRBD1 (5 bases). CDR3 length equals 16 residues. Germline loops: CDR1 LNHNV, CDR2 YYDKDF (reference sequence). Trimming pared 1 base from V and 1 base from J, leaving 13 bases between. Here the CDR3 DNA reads TGTGCCACCAGCAGAGTAGGGGCGGGGGTTAACTATGGCTACACCTTC. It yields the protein CATSRVGAGVNYGYTF.

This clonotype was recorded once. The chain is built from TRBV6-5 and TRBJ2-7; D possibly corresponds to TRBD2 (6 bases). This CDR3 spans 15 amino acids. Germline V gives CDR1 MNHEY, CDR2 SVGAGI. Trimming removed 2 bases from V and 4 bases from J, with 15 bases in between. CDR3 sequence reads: CASSYGAMGGYEQYF. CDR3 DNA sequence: TGTGCCAGCAGTTACGGGGCCATGGGAGGTTACGAGCAGTACTTC.

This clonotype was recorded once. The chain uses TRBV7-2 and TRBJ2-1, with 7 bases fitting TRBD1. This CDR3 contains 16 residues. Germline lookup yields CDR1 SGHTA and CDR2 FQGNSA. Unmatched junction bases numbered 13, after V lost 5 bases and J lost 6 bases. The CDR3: CASSLRQGRSLNEQFF. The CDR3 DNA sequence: TGTGCCAGCAGCCTACGACAGGGAAGGTCTCTCAATGAGCAGTTCTTC.

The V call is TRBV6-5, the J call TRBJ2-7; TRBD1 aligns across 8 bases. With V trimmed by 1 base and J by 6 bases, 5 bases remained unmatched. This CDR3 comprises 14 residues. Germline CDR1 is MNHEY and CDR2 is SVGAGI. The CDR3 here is CASSYFGQGGEQYF. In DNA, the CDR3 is TGTGCCAGCAGTTACTTTGGACAGGGAGGCGAGCAGTACTTC.

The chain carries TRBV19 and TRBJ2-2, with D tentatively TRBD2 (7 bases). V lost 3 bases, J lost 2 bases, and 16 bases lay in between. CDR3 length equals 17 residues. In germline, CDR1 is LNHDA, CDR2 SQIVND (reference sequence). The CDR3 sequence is CASSIQGRESNTGELFF. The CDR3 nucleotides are TGTGCCAGTAGTATCCAGGGGCGGGAGAGTAACACCGGGGAGCTGTTTTTT.

Here the CDR3 DNA reads TGTGCCACCGAAGAACCTATCCGGGACACCCATTTTATTAACACTGAAGCTTTCTTT. Its translation: CATEEPIRDTHFINTEAFF. The chain uses TRBV24-1 and TRBJ1-1, with D perhaps TRBD1 (6 bases). In germline, CDR1 is KGHDR, CDR2 SFDVKD. The CDR3 has 19 residues. V lost 9 bases, J lost 2 bases, and 30 bases lay in between.

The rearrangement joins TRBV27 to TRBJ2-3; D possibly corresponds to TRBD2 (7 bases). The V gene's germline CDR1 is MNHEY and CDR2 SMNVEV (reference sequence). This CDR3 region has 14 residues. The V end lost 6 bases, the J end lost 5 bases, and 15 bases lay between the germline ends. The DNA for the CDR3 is TGTGCCAGCAGCCTAAGGGGGGGTGGAGATACGCAGTATTTT. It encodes CASSLRGGGDTQYF.

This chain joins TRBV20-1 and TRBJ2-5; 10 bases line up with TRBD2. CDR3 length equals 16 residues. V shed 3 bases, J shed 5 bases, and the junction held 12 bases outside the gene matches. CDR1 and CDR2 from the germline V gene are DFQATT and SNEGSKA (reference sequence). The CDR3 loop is CSASPISGRAGETQYF. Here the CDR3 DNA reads TGCAGTGCTAGCCCCATAAGCGGGAGGGCCGGGGAGACCCAGTACTTC.

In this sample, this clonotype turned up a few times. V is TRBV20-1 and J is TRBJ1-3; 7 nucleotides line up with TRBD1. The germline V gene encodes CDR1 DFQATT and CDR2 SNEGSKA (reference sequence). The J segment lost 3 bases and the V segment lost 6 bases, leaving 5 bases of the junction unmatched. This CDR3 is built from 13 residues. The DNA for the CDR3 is TGCAGTGCCCGGACAGGAGGTGGAAACACCATATATTTT. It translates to CSARTGGGNTIYF.

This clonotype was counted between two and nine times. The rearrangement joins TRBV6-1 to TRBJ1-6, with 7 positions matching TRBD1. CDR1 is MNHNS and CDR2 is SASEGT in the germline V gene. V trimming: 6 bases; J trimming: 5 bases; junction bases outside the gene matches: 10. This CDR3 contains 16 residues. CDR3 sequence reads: CASRQPGTANNSPLHF. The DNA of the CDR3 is TGTGCCAGCAGGCAACCCGGGACAGCTAATAATTCACCCCTCCACTTT.

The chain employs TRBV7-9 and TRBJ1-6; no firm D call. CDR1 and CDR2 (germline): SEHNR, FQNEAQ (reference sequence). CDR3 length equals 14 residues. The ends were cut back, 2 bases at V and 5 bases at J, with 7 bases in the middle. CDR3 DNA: TGTGCCAGCAGCTTAATCAGAGATAATTCACCCCTCCACTTT. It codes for CASSLIRDNSPLHF.

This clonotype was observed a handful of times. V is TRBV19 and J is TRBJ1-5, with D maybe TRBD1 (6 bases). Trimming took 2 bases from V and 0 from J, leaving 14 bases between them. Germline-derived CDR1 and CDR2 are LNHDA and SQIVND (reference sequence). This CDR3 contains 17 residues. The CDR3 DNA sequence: TGTGCCAGTAGTATAAATATAGGGGGGCTTAGCAATCAGCCCCAGCATTTT. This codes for CASSINIGGLSNQPQHF.

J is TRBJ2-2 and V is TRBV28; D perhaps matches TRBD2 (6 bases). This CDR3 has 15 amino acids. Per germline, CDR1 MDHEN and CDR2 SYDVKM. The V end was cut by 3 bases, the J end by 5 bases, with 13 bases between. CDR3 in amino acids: CASSLPRLVTGELFF. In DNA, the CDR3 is TGTGCCAGCAGTTTGCCTCGACTAGTAACCGGGGAGCTGTTTTTT.

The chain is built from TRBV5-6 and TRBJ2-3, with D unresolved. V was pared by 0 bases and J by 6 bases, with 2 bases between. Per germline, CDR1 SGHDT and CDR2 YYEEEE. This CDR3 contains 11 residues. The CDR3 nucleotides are TGTGCCAGCAGCTTGGAGGATACGCAGTATTTT. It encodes CASSLEDTQYF.

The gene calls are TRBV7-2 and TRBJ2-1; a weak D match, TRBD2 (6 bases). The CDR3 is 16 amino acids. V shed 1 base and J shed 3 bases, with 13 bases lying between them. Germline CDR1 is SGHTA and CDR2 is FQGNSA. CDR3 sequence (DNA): TGTGCCAGCAGCTTAGGGGCGGGAAGAGGCTACAATGAGCAGTTCTTC. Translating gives CASSLGAGRGYNEQFF.

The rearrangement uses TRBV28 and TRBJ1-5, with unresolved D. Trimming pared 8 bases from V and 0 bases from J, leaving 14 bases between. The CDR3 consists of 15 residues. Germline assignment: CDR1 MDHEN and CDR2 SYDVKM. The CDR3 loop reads CASAKSAISNQPQHF. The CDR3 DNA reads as TGTGCCAGCGCTAAATCGGCGATTAGCAATCAGCCCCAGCATTTT.

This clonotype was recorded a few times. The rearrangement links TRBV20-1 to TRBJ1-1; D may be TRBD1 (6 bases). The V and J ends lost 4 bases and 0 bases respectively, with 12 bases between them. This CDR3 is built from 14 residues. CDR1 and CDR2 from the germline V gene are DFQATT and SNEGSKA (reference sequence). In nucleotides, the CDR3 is TGCAGTGCTACCAAGACAGGCTTGAACACTGAAGCTTTCTTT. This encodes CSATKTGLNTEAFF.

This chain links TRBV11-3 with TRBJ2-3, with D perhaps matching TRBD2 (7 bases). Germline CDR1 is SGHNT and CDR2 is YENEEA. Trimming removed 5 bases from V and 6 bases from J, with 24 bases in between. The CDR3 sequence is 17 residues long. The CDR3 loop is CASSPGSNGGGPDTQYF. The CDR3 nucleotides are TGTGCCAGCAGCCCGGGGAGTAATGGGGGGGGGCCGGATACGCAGTATTTT.

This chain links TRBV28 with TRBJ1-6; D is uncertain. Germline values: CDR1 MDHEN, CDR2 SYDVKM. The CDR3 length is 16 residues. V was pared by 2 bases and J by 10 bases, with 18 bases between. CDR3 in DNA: TGTGCCAGCAGTTTACCGACTACCCGGCAGCTCTCACCCCTCCACTTT. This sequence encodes CASSLPTTRQLSPLHF.

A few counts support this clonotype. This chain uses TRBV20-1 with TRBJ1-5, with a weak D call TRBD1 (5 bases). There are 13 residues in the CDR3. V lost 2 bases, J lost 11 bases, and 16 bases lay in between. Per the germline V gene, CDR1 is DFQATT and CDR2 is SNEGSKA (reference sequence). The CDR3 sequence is CSARFRAGGTQHF. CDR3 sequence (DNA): TGCAGTGCTAGATTCCGGGCCGGGGGGACCCAGCATTTT.